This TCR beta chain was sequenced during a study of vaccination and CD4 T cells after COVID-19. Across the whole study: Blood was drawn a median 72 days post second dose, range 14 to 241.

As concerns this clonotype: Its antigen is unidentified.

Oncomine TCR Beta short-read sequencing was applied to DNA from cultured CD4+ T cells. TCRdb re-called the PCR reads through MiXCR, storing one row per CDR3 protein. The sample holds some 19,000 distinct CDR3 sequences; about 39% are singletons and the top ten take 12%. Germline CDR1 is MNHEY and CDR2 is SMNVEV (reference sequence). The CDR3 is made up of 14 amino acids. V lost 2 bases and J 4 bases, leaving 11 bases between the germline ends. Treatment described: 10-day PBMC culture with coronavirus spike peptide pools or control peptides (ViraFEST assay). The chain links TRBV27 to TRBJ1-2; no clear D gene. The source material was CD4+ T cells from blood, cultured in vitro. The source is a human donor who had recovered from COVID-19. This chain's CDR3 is CASSLNRDVYGYTF. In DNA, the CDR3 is TGTGCCAGCAGTTTAAACAGAGATGTCTATGGCTACACCTTC.